This TCR beta chain appears in the sequencing data of a study of T cell changes during pregnancy in multiple sclerosis. Here immunoSEQ multiplex PCR was the method, and the copy in TCRdb shows in-frame clones only, minus some. Found here are 45,000 to 75,000 clones, approximately 92% of them singletons; the top ten hold 0.8% to 1%. This CDR3 has 16 amino acids. Germline CDR1 is LGHNA and CDR2 is YSLEER. Trimming at V came to 3 bases and at J to 3 bases, leaving 9 bases not matched to a gene. Sequences were derived from peripheral blood, sampled in the first trimester of pregnancy. The source of this sequence is a female donor with multiple sclerosis, enrolled in a pregnancy study. The V call is TRBV4-3, the J call TRBJ2-7, with 9 bases matching TRBD1. The CDR3 sequence: CASSQGPGQGYYEQYF. The CDR3 nucleotides read TGCGCCAGCAGCCAGGGTCCGGGACAGGGCTACTACGAGCAGTACTTC.